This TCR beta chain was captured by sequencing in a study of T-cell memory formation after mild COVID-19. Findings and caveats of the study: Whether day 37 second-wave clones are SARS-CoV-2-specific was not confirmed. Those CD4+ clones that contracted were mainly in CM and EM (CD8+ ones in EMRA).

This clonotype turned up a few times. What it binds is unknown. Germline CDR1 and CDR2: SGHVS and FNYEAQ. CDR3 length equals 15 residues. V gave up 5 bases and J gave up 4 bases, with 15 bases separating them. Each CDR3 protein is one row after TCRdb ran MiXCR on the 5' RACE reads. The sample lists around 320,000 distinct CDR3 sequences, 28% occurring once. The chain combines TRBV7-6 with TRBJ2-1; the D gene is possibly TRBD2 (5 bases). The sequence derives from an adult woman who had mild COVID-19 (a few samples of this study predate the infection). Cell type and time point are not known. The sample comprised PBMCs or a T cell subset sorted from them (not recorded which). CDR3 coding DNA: TGTGCCAGCAGCCCTGGCACCGGGAAGTACAATGAGCAGTTCTTC. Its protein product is CASSPGTGKYNEQFF. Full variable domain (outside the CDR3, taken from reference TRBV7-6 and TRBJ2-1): GAGVSQSPRYKVTKRGQDVALRCDPISGHVSLYWYRQALGQGPEFLTYFNYEAQQDKSGLPNDRFSAERPEGSISTLTIQRTEQRDSAMYRCASSPGTGKYNEQFFGPGTRLTVL.